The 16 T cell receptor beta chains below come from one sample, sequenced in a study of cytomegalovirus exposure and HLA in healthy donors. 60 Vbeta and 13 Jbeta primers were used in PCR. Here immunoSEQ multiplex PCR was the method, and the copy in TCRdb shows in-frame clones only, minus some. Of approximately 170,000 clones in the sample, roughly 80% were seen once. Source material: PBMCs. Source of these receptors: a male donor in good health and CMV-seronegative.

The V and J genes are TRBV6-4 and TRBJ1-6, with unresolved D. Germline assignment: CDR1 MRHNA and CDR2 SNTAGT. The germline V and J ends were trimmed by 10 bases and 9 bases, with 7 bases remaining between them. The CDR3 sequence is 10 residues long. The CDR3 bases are TGTGCCAACGGCGGTTCACCCCTCCACTTT. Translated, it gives CANGGSPLHF.

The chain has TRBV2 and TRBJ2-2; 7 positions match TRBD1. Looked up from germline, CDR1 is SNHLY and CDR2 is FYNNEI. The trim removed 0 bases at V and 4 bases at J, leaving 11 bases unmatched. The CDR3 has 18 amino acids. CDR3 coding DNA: TGTGCCAGCAGTGAAGCCGGGGACAGATATGTCGGCACCGGGGAGCTGTTTTTT. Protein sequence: CASSEAGDRYVGTGELFF.

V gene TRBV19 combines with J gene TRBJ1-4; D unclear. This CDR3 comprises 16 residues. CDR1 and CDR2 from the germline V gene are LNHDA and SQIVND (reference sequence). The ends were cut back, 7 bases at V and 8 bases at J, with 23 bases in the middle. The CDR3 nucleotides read TGTGCCAGTACCAAGTGGGGAGGGCAGAATTCGGAAAAACTGTTTTTT. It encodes CASTKWGGQNSEKLFF.

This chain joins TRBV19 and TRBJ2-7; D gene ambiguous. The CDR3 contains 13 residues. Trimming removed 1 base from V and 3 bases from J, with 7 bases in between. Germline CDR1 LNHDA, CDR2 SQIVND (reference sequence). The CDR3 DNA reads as TGTGCCAGTAGTATAGGAGTAGACTACGAGCAGTACTTC. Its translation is CASSIGVDYEQYF.

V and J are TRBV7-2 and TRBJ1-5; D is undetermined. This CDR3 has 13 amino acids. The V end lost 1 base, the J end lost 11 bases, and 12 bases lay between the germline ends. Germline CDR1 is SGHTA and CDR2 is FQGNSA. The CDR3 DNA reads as TGTGCCAGCAGCTTAGAGACAATGAGGGCCCAGCATTTT. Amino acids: CASSLETMRAQHF.

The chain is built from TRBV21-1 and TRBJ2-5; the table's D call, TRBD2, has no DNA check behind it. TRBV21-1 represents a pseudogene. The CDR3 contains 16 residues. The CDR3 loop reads CASSKGGASEEETQYF. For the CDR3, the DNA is TGTGCCAGCAGCAAAGGTGGGGCTAGCGAAGAGGAGACCCAGTACTTC.

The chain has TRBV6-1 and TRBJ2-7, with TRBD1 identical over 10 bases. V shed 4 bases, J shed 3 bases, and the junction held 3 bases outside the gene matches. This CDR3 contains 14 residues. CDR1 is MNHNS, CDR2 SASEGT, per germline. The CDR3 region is CASSVRTGGYEQYF. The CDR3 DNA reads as TGTGCCAGCAGTGTTAGGACAGGGGGCTACGAGCAGTACTTC.

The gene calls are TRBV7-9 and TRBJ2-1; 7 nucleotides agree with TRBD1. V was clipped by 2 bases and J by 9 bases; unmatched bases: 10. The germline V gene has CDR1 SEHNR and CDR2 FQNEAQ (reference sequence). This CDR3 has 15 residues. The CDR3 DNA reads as TGTGCCAGCAGCTTAAGACAGGGTTCCATCGCTGAGCAGTTCTTC. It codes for CASSLRQGSIAEQFF.

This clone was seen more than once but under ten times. The CDR3 loop is CAYISGRANEQYF. CDR3 nucleotide sequence: TGTGCCTATATCAGCGGGAGGGCCAACGAGCAGTACTTC. The V gene is TRBV7-3, the J gene TRBJ2-7; 10 bases fit TRBD2. This CDR3 has 13 amino acids. Germline V gene sequence: CDR1 SGHTA, CDR2 FQGTGA. The J segment lost 5 bases and the V segment lost 11 bases, leaving 9 bases of the junction unmatched.

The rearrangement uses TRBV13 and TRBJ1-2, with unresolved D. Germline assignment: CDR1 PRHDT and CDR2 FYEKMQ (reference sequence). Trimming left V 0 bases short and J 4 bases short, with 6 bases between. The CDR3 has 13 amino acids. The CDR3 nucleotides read TGTGCCAGCAGCTTAGGGCGATTCTATGGCTACACCTTC. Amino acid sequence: CASSLGRFYGYTF.

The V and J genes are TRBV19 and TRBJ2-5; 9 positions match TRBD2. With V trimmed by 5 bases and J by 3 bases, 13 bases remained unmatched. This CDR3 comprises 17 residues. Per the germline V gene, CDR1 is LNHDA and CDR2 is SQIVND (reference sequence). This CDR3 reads CASSWSAGGALEETQYF. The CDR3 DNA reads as TGTGCCAGTAGTTGGTCTGCGGGGGGGGCGTTGGAAGAGACCCAGTACTTC.

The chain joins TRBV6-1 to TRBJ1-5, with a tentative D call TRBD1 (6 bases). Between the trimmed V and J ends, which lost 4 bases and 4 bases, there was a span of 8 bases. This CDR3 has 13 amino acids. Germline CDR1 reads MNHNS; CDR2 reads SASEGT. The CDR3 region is CASSVRGNQPQHF. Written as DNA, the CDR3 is TGTGCCAGCAGTGTCAGGGGTAATCAGCCCCAGCATTTT.

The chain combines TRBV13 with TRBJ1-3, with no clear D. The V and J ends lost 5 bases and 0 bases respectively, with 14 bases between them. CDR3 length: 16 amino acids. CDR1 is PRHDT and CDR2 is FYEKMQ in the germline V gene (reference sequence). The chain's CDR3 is CASSTPGAYSGNTIYF. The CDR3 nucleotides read TGTGCCAGCAGCACCCCGGGAGCTTACTCTGGAAACACCATATATTTT.

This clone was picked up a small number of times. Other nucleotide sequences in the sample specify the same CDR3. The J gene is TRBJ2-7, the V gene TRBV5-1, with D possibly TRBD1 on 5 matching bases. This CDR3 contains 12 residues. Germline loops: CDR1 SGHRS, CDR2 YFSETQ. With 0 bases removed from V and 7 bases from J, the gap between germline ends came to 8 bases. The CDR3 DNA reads TGCGCCAGCAGCTTGGGGGGCGGTGAGCAGTACTTC. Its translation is CASSLGGGEQYF.

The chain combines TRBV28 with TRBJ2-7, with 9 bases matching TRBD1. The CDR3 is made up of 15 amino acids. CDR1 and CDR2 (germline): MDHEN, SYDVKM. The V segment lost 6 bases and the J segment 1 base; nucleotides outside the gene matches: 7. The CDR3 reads CASSRTGAESYEQYF. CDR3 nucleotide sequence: TGTGCCAGCAGCCGGACAGGGGCGGAGTCCTACGAGCAGTACTTC. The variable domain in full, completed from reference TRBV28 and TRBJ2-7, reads DVKVTQSSRYLVKRTGEKVFLECVQDMDHENMFWYRQDPGLGLRLIYFSYDVKMKEKGDIPEGYSVSREKKERFSLILESASTNQTSMYLCASSRTGAESYEQYFGPGTRLTVT.

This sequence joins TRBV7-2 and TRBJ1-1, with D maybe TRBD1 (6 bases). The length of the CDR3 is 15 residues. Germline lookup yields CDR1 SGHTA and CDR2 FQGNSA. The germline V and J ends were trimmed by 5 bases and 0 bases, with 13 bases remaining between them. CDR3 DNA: TGTGCCAGCAGCGTATCCGGGACACTGAACACTGAAGCTTTCTTT. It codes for CASSVSGTLNTEAFF. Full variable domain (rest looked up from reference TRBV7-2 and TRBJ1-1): GAGVSQSPSNKVTEKGKDVELRCDPISGHTALYWYRQSLGQGLEFLIYFQGNSAPDKSGLPSDRFSAERTGGSVSTLTIQRTQQEDSAVYLCASSVSGTLNTEAFFGQGTRLTVV.